This T cell receptor (beta chain) was observed in a study of blood T cells in healthy people across ages. This CDR3 is 15 amino acids long. V gave up 2 bases and J gave up 1 base; unmatched junction bases: 4. Germline V gene lookup returns CDR1 SGHVS and CDR2 FNYEAQ. For the second PCR, which ran for about 7 to 12 cycles, a sample-barcoded 5' primer and a J-beta primer mix were used. Each of the samples gave a minimum of 2.5 million paired-end reads that contained CDR3. Using its own MiXCR run on the 5' RACE reads, TCRdb lists one record per CDR3 protein. The sample consists of 1.5 million to 2 million distinct CDR3 sequences, around half of them appearing once.

The sequenced sample was blood. V gene TRBV7-6 combines with J gene TRBJ2-5; 7 bases map to TRBD2. The TCR was taken from a woman in her forties in good health. In DNA form, the CDR3 reads TGTGCCAGCAGCTTACTAGCGGCCAGCCAAGAGACCCAGTACTTC. It codes for CASSLLAASQETQYF.